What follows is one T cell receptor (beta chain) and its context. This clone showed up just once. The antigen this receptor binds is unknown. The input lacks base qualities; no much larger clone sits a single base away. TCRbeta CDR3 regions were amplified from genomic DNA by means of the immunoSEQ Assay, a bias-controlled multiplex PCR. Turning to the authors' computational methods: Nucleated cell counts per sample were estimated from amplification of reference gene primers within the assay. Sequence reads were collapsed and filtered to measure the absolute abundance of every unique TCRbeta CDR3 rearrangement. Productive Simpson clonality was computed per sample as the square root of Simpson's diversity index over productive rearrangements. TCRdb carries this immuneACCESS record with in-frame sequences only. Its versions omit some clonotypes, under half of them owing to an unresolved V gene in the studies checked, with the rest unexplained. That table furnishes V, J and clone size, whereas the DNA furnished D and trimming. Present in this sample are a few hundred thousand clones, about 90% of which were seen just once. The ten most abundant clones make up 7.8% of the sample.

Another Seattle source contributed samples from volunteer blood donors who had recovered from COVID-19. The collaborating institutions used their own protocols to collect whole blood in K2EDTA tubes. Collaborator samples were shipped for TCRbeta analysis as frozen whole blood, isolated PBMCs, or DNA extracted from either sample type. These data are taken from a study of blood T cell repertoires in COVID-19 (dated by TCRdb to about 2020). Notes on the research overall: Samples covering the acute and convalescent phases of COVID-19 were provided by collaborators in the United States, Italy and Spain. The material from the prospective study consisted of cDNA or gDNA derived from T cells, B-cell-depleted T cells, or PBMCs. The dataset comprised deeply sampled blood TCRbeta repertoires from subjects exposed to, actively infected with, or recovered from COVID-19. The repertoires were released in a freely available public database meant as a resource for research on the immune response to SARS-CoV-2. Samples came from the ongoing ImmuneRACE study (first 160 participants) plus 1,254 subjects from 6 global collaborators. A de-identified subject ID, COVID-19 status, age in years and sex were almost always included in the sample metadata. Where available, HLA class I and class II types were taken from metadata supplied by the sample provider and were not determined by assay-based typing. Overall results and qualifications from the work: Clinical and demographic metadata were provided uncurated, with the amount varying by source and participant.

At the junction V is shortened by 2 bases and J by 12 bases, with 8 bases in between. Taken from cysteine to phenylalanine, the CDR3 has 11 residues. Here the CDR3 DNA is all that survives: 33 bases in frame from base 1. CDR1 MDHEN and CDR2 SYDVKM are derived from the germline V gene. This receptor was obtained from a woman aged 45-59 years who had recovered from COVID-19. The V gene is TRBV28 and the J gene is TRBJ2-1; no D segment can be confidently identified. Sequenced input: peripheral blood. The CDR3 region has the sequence CASSLEVTQFF. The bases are TGTGCCAGCAGTTTAGAGGTAACGCAGTTCTTC.